This TCR beta chain was recorded in a study of CXCR3-negative and CXCR3-positive naive CD8 T cells. Study summary: Across all libraries, TRB reads numbered 110 million to 150 million, with about 1.5 +/- 0.3 million in each library.

On this clonotype: Its antigen is not known.

5' RACE that incorporated UMI labels was used to prepare the TRB cDNA libraries. With the 5' RACE reads reprocessed, TCRdb shows one record per CDR3 protein and no DNA. The specimen's table records around 34,000 distinct CDR3 sequences. General study points: Similar TRBV-TRBJ gene usage was seen in naive CXCR3-negative and CXCR3-positive cells, but not in memory cells.

The CDR3 has 17 amino acids. Per the germline V gene, CDR1 is ENHRY and CDR2 is SYGVKD. The chain is built from TRBV10-3 and TRBJ1-1; checking the TCRdb D call of TRBD1 is not possible without DNA. Sample: memory CD8+ T cells from blood. This TCR came from a human donor in good health. Some clones in this sample may be carry-over from other donors' samples. This CDR3 is CAITDPMNRAENTEAFF.